This is a list of T cell receptor beta chains from one sample in a study of T cell repertoires in cytomegalovirus infection. TCRdb passed the reads through MiXCR, listing each CDR3 protein once. The top ten hold around 33% of the sample, which has over 100,000 distinct CDR3 sequences, roughly a tenth seen once. Antigens of these TCRs are unknown. What was sequenced was PBMCs, sequenced either directly or after in vitro stimulation (not recorded which). All receptors come from a human donor in good health (CMV status not recorded). Some clones in this sample may be carry-over from other donors' samples. CDR3s include the opening cysteine and the closing phenylalanine or tryptophan. The D gene is left open where the match is weak. A clone size is listed for some rows: how often the clone was seen (once, few, many), or a class if it is expanded.

d_gene | abundance | j_gene | v_gene | CDR3nt | CDR3aa
- | few | TRBJ1-1 | TRBV19 | TGTGCCAGTAGCCTTCAGGTATGGACTGAAGCTTTCTTT | CASSLQVWTEAFF
- | - | TRBJ1-1 | TRBV6-2/TRBV6-3 | TGTGCCAGCAGCCTAGGACAAGAAGCTTTCTTT | CASSLGQEAFF
TRBD1 | many | TRBJ2-5 | TRBV7-6 | TGTGCCAGCAGCTTAGGGGGGACAGGGAGGCGAGAGACCCAGTACTTC | CASSLGGTGRRETQYF
TRBD2 | few | TRBJ2-3 | TRBV10-3 | TGTGCCATCAGTGAGGCGGGAGCGAAGGCAGATACGCAGTATTTT | CAISEAGAKADTQYF
- | - | TRBJ1-5 | TRBV28 | TGTGCCAGCAGTTTAGTGAGGCAGCCCCAGCATTTT | CASSLVRQPQHF
- | many | TRBJ2-1 | TRBV7-2 | TGTGCCAGCAGTTCTCACCCCGGGACGTCGCAGTTCTTC | CASSSHPGTSQFF
- | many | TRBJ1-2 | TRBV29-1 | TGCAGCGTTGACGCGGGCTTAGTCGATGGCTACACCTTC | CSVDAGLVDGYTF
TRBD2 | many | TRBJ2-2 | TRBV7-2 | TGTGCCAGCAGCTTCGCCCGGCGACTAGCGGGAGGGGGCACCGGGGAGCTGTTTTTT | CASSFARRLAGGGTGELFF
TRBD2 | few | TRBJ2-7 | TRBV20-1 | TGCAGTGCTAGAGGCTTCCCCCCAGCGGGACTTGTCTACGAGCAGTACTTC | CSARGFPPAGLVYEQYF
TRBD1 | few | TRBJ1-2 | TRBV7-2 | TGTGCCAGCAGCGTGGGGCAGGGGGCGGTCTATGGCTACACCTTC | CASSVGQGAVYGYTF
TRBD2 | - | TRBJ2-5 | TRBV20-1 | TGCAGTGCTAGACTAGCGGGGCCACAAGAGACCCAGTACTTC | CSARLAGPQETQYF
- | - | TRBJ2-3 | TRBV3-1 | TGTGCCAGCAGCCAAGAGCGACCTGATACGCAGTATTTT | CASSQERPDTQYF
TRBD1 | - | TRBJ2-7 | TRBV30 | TGTGCCAGGGAGACAGGGGGCCTGATCTACGAGCAGTACTTC | CARETGGLIYEQYF
TRBD1 | - | TRBJ1-3 | TRBV25-1 | TGTGCCAGCAGTGAGATGCCAGGGGGCTCTGGAAACACCATATATTTT | CASSEMPGGSGNTIYF
TRBD1 | many | TRBJ1-6 | TRBV27 | TGTGCCAGCAGTTTTACGGGGACAGGGCGTGTGGGGCTGAATTCACCCCTCCACTTT | CASSFTGTGRVGLNSPLHF
- | few | TRBJ2-6 | TRBV6-1 | TGTGCCAGCAGTTACCCACAGGGAGGTGGGGCCAACGTCCTGACTTTC | CASSYPQGGGANVLTF
TRBD2 | many | TRBJ2-5 | TRBV19 | TGTGCCAGTAGTATAATGGTGGGACTAGCGGGAGAAAAGACCCAGTACTTC | CASSIMVGLAGEKTQYF
- | - | TRBJ2-7 | TRBV5-5 | TGTGCCAGCAGCTTGGAGGCAGGGTGGGCCTACGAGCAGTACTTC | CASSLEAGWAYEQYF
- | many | TRBJ2-1 | TRBV11-2 | TGTGCCAGCAGCTTAGACAGACTCTCGAGCTCCTACAATGAGCAGTTCTTC | CASSLDRLSSSYNEQFF
- | few | TRBJ2-1 | TRBV7-2 | TGTGCCAGCAGGCCGAGTCAGGGGGGGAATGAGCAGTTCTTC | CASRPSQGGNEQFF
TRBD1 | few | TRBJ2-4 | TRBV12-3/TRBV12-4 | TGTGCCAGCAGTCCAGGACAGGACAGGGGGCAACAGTACTTC | CASSPGQDRGQQYF
- | - | TRBJ2-7 | TRBV15 | TGTGCCACCAGCAGAGGACTCTACGAGCAGTACTTC | CATSRGLYEQYF
- | few | TRBJ2-3 | TRBV28 | TGTGCCAGCAGTCTAGGATTTAGCACAGATACGCAGTATTTT | CASSLGFSTDTQYF
- | - | TRBJ1-1 | TRBV4-1 | TGCGCCAGCAGCCAACTTCAGGGAGTAACTGAAGCTTTCTTT | CASSQLQGVTEAFF
- | many | TRBJ2-6 | TRBV6-6 | TGTGCCAGCAGAGTAGCTGGGGCCAACGTCCTGACTTTC | CASRVAGANVLTF
- | few | TRBJ1-4 | TRBV12-3/TRBV12-4 | TGTGCCAGCAGTTTATTTTCCGGGGGGCGCGGAACTAATGAAAAACTGTTTTTT | CASSLFSGGRGTNEKLFF
- | many | TRBJ1-3 | TRBV6-1 | TGTGCCAGCAGTCTGAGAAACACCATATATTTT | CASSLRNTIYF
- | few | TRBJ2-1 | TRBV6-2/TRBV6-3 | TGTGCCAGCAGCACCATACGCCTCGCGGGCAATGAGCAGTTCTTC | CASSTIRLAGNEQFF
- | many | TRBJ2-1 | TRBV7-2 | TGTGCCAGCAGCCTCACTGGGGACAATGAGCAGTTCTTC | CASSLTGDNEQFF
TRBD2 | many | TRBJ2-5 | TRBV6-2/TRBV6-3 | TGTGCCAGCAGTCGGAGCCAGACTAGCGGGAGAAGGGTAGTTCAAGAGACCCAGTACTTC | CASSRSQTSGRRVVQETQYF
- | many | TRBJ2-7 | TRBV7-2 | TGTGCCAGCAGAGGAGGGGAACACTCCTACGAGCAGTACTTC | CASRGGEHSYEQYF
- | few | TRBJ2-1 | TRBV28 | TGTGCCAGCAGTTTAAGGGGCGGTCCCCTCTACAATGAGCAGTTCTTC | CASSLRGGPLYNEQFF
- | - | TRBJ2-5 | TRBV29-1 | TGCAGCGTGGGGGGACCTACGGGGGAGACCCAGTACTTC | CSVGGPTGETQYF
TRBD1 | many | TRBJ2-3 | TRBV2 | TGTGCCAGCAAAAGGTTGCAGGGGGCTCGAGATACGCAGTATTTT | CASKRLQGARDTQYF
- | few | TRBJ2-5 | TRBV6-2/TRBV6-3 | TGTGCCAGCAGTTACTCGATCCCACATGTCGGTACCAAAGAGACCCAGTACTTC | CASSYSIPHVGTKETQYF
TRBD2 | - | TRBJ2-7 | TRBV10-3 | TGTGCCATCAGTGAAGAAGGCGGGAGGTTCTACGAGCAGTACTTC | CAISEEGGRFYEQYF
- | - | TRBJ2-7 | TRBV5-6 | TGTGCCAGCAGCTTATTAGAGCGGACGATTGCATGGGGGCAGTACTTC | CASSLLERTIAWGQYF
- | many | TRBJ2-4 | TRBV5-6 | TGTGCCAGCAGTCAAATCGGTGGCAGTACAAACATTCAGTACTTC | CASSQIGGSTNIQYF
- | many | TRBJ2-7 | TRBV7-9 | TGTGCCAGCAGCACGCTGCAGGGTGGTACCTACGAGCAGTACTTC | CASSTLQGGTYEQYF
- | few | TRBJ2-2 | TRBV6-8 | TGTGCCAGCAGTTACAGGGTTACCGGGGAGCTGTTTTTT | CASSYRVTGELFF
TRBD1 | many | TRBJ2-7 | TRBV6-6 | TGTGCCAGCCAGGGGGCGAGGTACGAGCAGTACTTC | CASQGARYEQYF
- | many | TRBJ2-5 | TRBV6-5 | TGTGCCAGCAGGCACAGGGTAGGAGAGACCCAGTACTTC | CASRHRVGETQYF
- | - | TRBJ1-1 | TRBV29-1 | TGCAGCGTTGAAGAGTGGGAGAACACTGAAGCTTTCTTT | CSVEEWENTEAFF
- | few | TRBJ2-7 | TRBV18 | TGTGCCAGCTCACCACCGGCACAGAGAGCCTACGAGCAGTACTTC | CASSPPAQRAYEQYF
TRBD1 | - | TRBJ1-2 | TRBV24-1 | TGTGCCACCAGTGATTGGGGACAGGGCGCCTATGGCTACACCTTC | CATSDWGQGAYGYTF
- | few | TRBJ1-2 | TRBV27 | TGTGCCAGCAGTCAAGACCAGGCGGGCTATGGCTACACCTTC | CASSQDQAGYGYTF
TRBD1 | - | TRBJ2-2 | TRBV30 | TGTGCCGGACAGGTCACCGGGGAGCTGTTTTTT | CAGQVTGELFF
- | many | TRBJ2-7 | TRBV18 | TGTGCCAGCTCACCGAGCAGGGACTACGAGCAGTACTTC | CASSPSRDYEQYF
TRBD1 | few | TRBJ1-4 | TRBV20-1 | TGCAGTGCTAGAAGGACAGGCCTTGAAAAACTGTTTTTT | CSARRTGLEKLFF
- | many | TRBJ1-6 | TRBV6-1 | TGTGCCAGCAGTGAAGCCCCGGACGGAAATAATTCACCCCTCCACTTT | CASSEAPDGNNSPLHF